Below are 9 T cell receptor beta chains sequenced from a single sample in a study of T-cell memory formation after mild COVID-19. MiXCR was run by TCRdb on the 5' RACE reads, yielding one entry per CDR3 protein. Of about 350,000 distinct CDR3 sequences in the sample, about 13% are singletons; the top ten hold over 20%. What was sequenced was PBMCs or a T cell subset sorted from them (not recorded which). These receptors came from a man aged 18 to 30 who had mild COVID-19 (a few samples of this study predate the infection). Cell type and time point are not known.

Ten or more counts support this clonotype. This rearrangement joins TRBV7-2 to TRBJ2-3; a possible D gene is TRBD2 (7 bases). Germline lookup yields CDR1 SGHTA and CDR2 FQGNSA. The length of the CDR3 is 15 residues. Trimming took 5 bases from V and 4 from J, leaving 16 bases between them. The CDR3 bases are TGTGCCAGCAGCCTAGTGGGGGGGGCCCCAGATACGCAGTATTTT. Translated, it gives CASSLVGGAPDTQYF.

This clonotype has a handful of counts. The chain is built from TRBV7-9 and TRBJ1-5; the D gene is possibly TRBD1 (6 bases). The CDR3 has 15 residues. V dropped 6 bases and J dropped 2 bases, with 14 bases sitting between them. CDR1 SEHNR and CDR2 FQNEAQ come from the germline V gene (reference sequence). The CDR3 is CASSPGARGNQPQHF. The CDR3 DNA reads as TGTGCCAGCAGTCCAGGGGCCAGGGGCAATCAGCCCCAGCATTTT.

This clonotype was seen a few times. The rearrangement links TRBV24-1 to TRBJ2-2, with TRBD1 as a possible D gene (6 bases). V was pared by 2 bases and J by 4 bases, with 13 bases between. In germline, CDR1 is KGHDR, CDR2 SFDVKD. The CDR3 has 16 amino acids. The CDR3 DNA reads as TGTGCCACCAGTGATTCGGGACAAGCTCGCACCGGGGAGCTGTTTTTT. It yields the protein CATSDSGQARTGELFF.

As to this clonotype: It may be a read error: a sequence one base away is much more abundant. The chain links TRBV7-9 to TRBJ2-1; D is unresolved. The CDR3 loop spans 11 amino acids. From germline, CDR1 is SEHNR and CDR2 FQNEAQ (reference sequence). CDR3 amino acids: CASSRSNDQFF. CDR3 DNA: TGTGCCAGCAGCAGAAGCAATGATCAGTTCTTC.

This clonotype was observed at least ten times. The J gene is TRBJ2-2, the V gene TRBV6-5; TRBD1 matches at 10 bases. Trimming cost V 6 bases and J 5 bases; bases outside gene matches: 3. The CDR3 has 14 amino acids. CDR1 is MNHEY, CDR2 SVGAGI, per germline. CDR3 sequence: CASRGTGVTGELFF. The CDR3 region has the DNA TGTGCCAGCAGAGGGACAGGGGTTACCGGGGAGCTGTTTTTT.

DNA for the CDR3: TGCAGTGCTAGACAGGGGGCTCGAAACACCATATATTTT. It yields the protein CSARQGARNTIYF. The chain is built from TRBV20-1 and TRBJ1-3, with TRBD1 matching over 8 bases. V lost 2 bases, J lost 5 bases, and 2 bases stayed unmatched. Germline CDR1 reads DFQATT; CDR2 reads SNEGSKA (reference sequence). This CDR3 has 13 residues.

This clonotype was counted ten times or more. The chain is built from TRBV7-2 and TRBJ2-7; D remains unclear. The ends were cut back, 2 bases at V and 3 bases at J, with 8 bases in the middle. Germline CDR1 is SGHTA and CDR2 is FQGNSA. This CDR3 has 13 residues. The CDR3 loop is CASSLSPYYEQYV. The DNA for the CDR3 is TGTGCCAGCAGCTTAAGCCCCTACTACGAGCAGTACGTC.

V gene TRBV7-9 combines with J gene TRBJ1-2, with a possible D match to TRBD1 (5 bases). V was trimmed by 5 bases and J by 8 bases, leaving 12 bases between them. Germline CDR1 reads SEHNR; CDR2 reads FQNEAQ (reference sequence). The CDR3 loop spans 12 amino acids. The CDR3 reads CASSPHGGGYTF. As DNA, the CDR3 is TGTGCCAGCAGCCCGCATGGGGGGGGCTACACCTTC.

This chain joins TRBV18 and TRBJ1-1; TRBD1 is a possible D gene (5 bases). This CDR3 is 15 amino acids long. V shed 1 base and J shed 6 bases, with 15 bases lying between them. The germline V gene has CDR1 KGHSH and CDR2 LQKENI. DNA for the CDR3: TGTGCCAGCTCACCACAGACCGGGGGGAGGGCTGAAGCTTTCTTT. It encodes CASSPQTGGRAEAFF. The full variable domain, its missing parts supplied by reference TRBV18 and TRBJ1-1, is NAGVMQNPRHLVRRRGQEARLRCSPMKGHSHVYWYRQLPEEGLKFMVYLQKENIIDESGMPKERFSAEFPKEGPSILRIQQVVRGDSAAYFCASSPQTGGRAEAFFGQGTRLTVV.